The clone carrying this T cell receptor (beta chain) was detected many times. The antigen is undetermined. This sample was taken from a study of T cell repertoires in cytomegalovirus infection. Background on the study: Both a matching HLA type and CMV infection were indicated by public TCR beta signatures. Study-level results: Carriers of CMV and the relevant HLA type were discriminated by public TCR beta frequency. HLA-C-restricted CMV-specific TCR beta clonotypes were dominant in the ex vivo response.

One entry per CDR3 protein, called by TCRdb with MiXCR from the reads. The repertoire consists of approximately 500,000 distinct CDR3 sequences, with 16% occurring once and the leading ten covering approximately 24%. Specimen: CD8+ T cells from PBMCs. The clonotype was recovered from a human donor in good health (CMV status not recorded). Some clones in this sample may be carry-over from other donors' samples.

CDR3 sequence: CASSSREPSGIYEKLFF. The CDR3 nucleotides are TGTGCCAGCAGCTCCCGTGAGCCATCGGGGATTTATGAAAAACTGTTTTTT. J is TRBJ1-4 and V is TRBV7-9; D ambiguous. V lost 4 bases and J lost 6, with 21 bases in between. This CDR3 is built from 17 residues. Germline V gene data show CDR1 as SEHNR and CDR2 as FQNEAQ (reference sequence).